This T cell receptor (beta chain) comes out of a study of blood T cell repertoires in COVID-19 (dated by TCRdb to the early 2020s). Background on the whole study: The collaborator samples originated in the United States, Italy and Spain and spanned the acute and convalescent phases of COVID-19. The samples were drawn from two sources: the first 160 participants of the ongoing ImmuneRACE study, and 1,200 or so subjects contributed by 6 global collaborators. Where available, HLA class I and class II types were obtained from metadata supplied by the sample provider rather than from assay-based typing. The material from the prospective study consisted of cDNA or gDNA derived from T cells, B-cell-depleted T cells, or PBMCs. A freely available public database, intended as a resource for researchers studying the immune response to SARS-CoV-2, is where the repertoires were released. The sample metadata nearly always contained a de-identified subject ID, COVID-19 status, age in years and sex. Deeply sampled blood TCRbeta repertoires from subjects exposed to, actively infected with, or recovered from COVID-19 were included in the dataset.

Between the V and J ends, shortened by 7 bases and 7 bases respectively, the junction contains 10 bases. Per the germline V gene, ENHRY is the CDR1 and SYGVKD is the CDR2. Measured from the cysteine to the phenylalanine, the CDR3 is 11 residues long. Left in the record is the CDR3 DNA by itself, 33 bases read in frame from the first base. A second Seattle source provided samples from volunteer blood donors who had recovered from COVID-19. The collaborating institutions used their own protocols to collect whole blood in K2EDTA tubes. Collaborator samples were shipped for TCRbeta analysis as frozen whole blood, isolated PBMCs, or DNA extracted from either sample type. As concerns this clone: Which antigen it targets is not known. Per-base qualities were not stored, and no clone one base away is much larger.

The immunoSEQ Assay, a bias-controlled multiplex PCR, was used to amplify TCRbeta CDR3 regions from genomic DNA. The paper's processing steps were these. Within the assay, amplification of reference gene primers was used to estimate how many nucleated cells each sample contained. Sequence reads were collapsed and filtered to measure the absolute abundance of every unique TCRbeta CDR3 rearrangement. For each sample, productive Simpson clonality was calculated as the square root of Simpson's diversity index over productive rearrangements. TCRdb carries this immuneACCESS record with in-frame sequences only. Its versions omit some clonotypes, under half of them owing to an unresolved V gene in the studies checked, with the rest unexplained. That table supplies the V and J calls and clone size; D and trimming were determined from the DNA. Within this sample are roughly 220,000 clones, with approximately 80% of them counted one time only. The top ten constitute approximately 5.1% of the sample.

General findings and caveats noted by the study authors: The amount of clinical and demographic metadata varied by source and participant and was provided uncurated.

The chain was built from TRBV10-3 and TRBJ1-2, with a tentative D gene TRBD1 over 6 matching bases. The material sequenced was peripheral blood. This receptor was taken from a woman between 55 and 75 years old who had recovered from COVID-19. The CDR3 is CAITQGSGYTF. The DNA is TGTGCCATCACCCAGGGGTCTGGCTACACCTTC.